Listed below are T cell receptor beta chains from one sample, sequenced in a study of blood T cell repertoires in COVID-19. Produced via immunoSEQ multiplex PCR; TCRdb's table is partial and in-frame only. Of some 94,000 clones in the sample, 84% were seen once. Sample: peripheral blood. These receptors all stem from a man in his 70s with active or convalescent COVID-19. Each CDR3 is given with its conserved first and last residue. Fields, in order: clone size, J gene, V gene, D gene, CDR3 DNA, CDR3 protein. D genes are given only for firm matches. Clone size is not always given. Where it is, it says once, few, many or a class for expanded clones.

abundance: -
j_gene: TRBJ1-4
v_gene: TRBV28
d_gene: TRBD1
CDR3nt: TGTGCCAGCAGCTCCAAGACGGGACAGATGTCCAAAAAACTGTTTTTT
CDR3aa: CASSSKTGQMSKKLFF

abundance: -
j_gene: TRBJ2-4
v_gene: TRBV12-3/TRBV12-4
d_gene: TRBD2
CDR3nt: TGTGCCAGCAGTCGAGCGGGGGGGAACATTCAGTACTTC
CDR3aa: CASSRAGGNIQYF

abundance: -
j_gene: TRBJ2-1
v_gene: TRBV5-1
d_gene: -
CDR3nt: TGCGCCAGCAGAGTACAGGGTACCTACAATGAGCAGTTCTTC
CDR3aa: CASRVQGTYNEQFF

abundance: -
j_gene: TRBJ1-4
v_gene: TRBV7-9
d_gene: TRBD1
CDR3nt: TGTGCCAGCAGCTTCCTCCCGGGACAGGGGAGTGAAAAACTGTTTTTT
CDR3aa: CASSFLPGQGSEKLFF

abundance: -
j_gene: TRBJ2-7
v_gene: TRBV9
d_gene: TRBD1
CDR3nt: TGTGCCAGCAGCGTAGGGGGGGACAGGCTCTACGAGCAGTACTTC
CDR3aa: CASSVGGDRLYEQYF

abundance: -
j_gene: TRBJ1-1
v_gene: TRBV2
d_gene: -
CDR3nt: TGTGCCAGCAGGGTGGACAGCAAAAACACTGAAGCTTTCTTT
CDR3aa: CASRVDSKNTEAFF

abundance: -
j_gene: TRBJ1-1
v_gene: TRBV28
d_gene: -
CDR3nt: TGTGCCAGCAGTTTATCAGGGTACACTGAAGCTTTCTTT
CDR3aa: CASSLSGYTEAFF

abundance: -
j_gene: TRBJ2-1
v_gene: TRBV5-6
d_gene: -
CDR3nt: TGTGCCAGCAGCTTTACATCAAAAAACTACAATGAGCAGTTCTTC
CDR3aa: CASSFTSKNYNEQFF

abundance: -
j_gene: TRBJ2-3
v_gene: TRBV2
d_gene: -
CDR3nt: TGTGCCAGCAAAGCCGTTCCCCAGGGGGATACGCAGTATTTT
CDR3aa: CASKAVPQGDTQYF

abundance: few
j_gene: TRBJ1-2
v_gene: TRBV7-8
d_gene: TRBD1
CDR3nt: TGTGCCAGCAGCTTAATCGACAGGGGGGAACGGGGCTACACCTTC
CDR3aa: CASSLIDRGERGYTF

abundance: once
j_gene: TRBJ1-1
v_gene: TRBV19
d_gene: -
CDR3nt: TGTGCCAGTAGTCCCCCCTTGGTGGCGGGCGATTGGGGTGAAGCTTTCTTT
CDR3aa: CASSPPLVAGDWGEAFF

abundance: -
j_gene: TRBJ2-7
v_gene: TRBV27
d_gene: -
CDR3nt: TGTGCCAGCAGTTTATCGGAGGGTGGGGAGACCTACGAGCAGTACTTC
CDR3aa: CASSLSEGGETYEQYF

abundance: -
j_gene: TRBJ2-1
v_gene: TRBV11-1
d_gene: -
CDR3nt: TGTGCCAGCAGCTTAAGGGGCGCGTTAATTTCCCAGTTCTTC
CDR3aa: CASSLRGALISQFF

abundance: -
j_gene: TRBJ2-1
v_gene: TRBV14
d_gene: TRBD2
CDR3nt: TGTGCCAGCAGCCAAGATCTGAGCGGGGGTATGGATGAGCAGTTCTTC
CDR3aa: CASSQDLSGGMDEQFF

abundance: -
j_gene: TRBJ1-6
v_gene: TRBV2
d_gene: TRBD1
CDR3nt: TGTGCCAGCAGTTCGGACAGGGGAAAGGCTAGTTCACCCCTCCACTTT
CDR3aa: CASSSDRGKASSPLHF

abundance: -
j_gene: TRBJ1-2
v_gene: TRBV6-1
d_gene: -
CDR3nt: TGTGCCAGCAGTCCTGAGACACCTAACTATGGCTACACCTTC
CDR3aa: CASSPETPNYGYTF